This entry lists 3 T cell receptor beta chains sequenced from one sample in a study of lung T cells in sarcoidosis with Löfgren's syndrome. TCRdb itself ran the reads through MiXCR, one entry per CDR3 protein. The sample includes 55,000 to 80,000 distinct CDR3 sequences, around 20% of them seen just once. Sequencing was done on a sample of CD4+ T cells from PBMCs. The receptor source for this set is a human donor with sarcoidosis (Löfgren's syndrome or another form), or a control subject (not recorded which).

The sample holds many counts of this clonotype. V usage is TRBV28 and J usage is TRBJ2-3; the D is unclear. Looked up from germline, CDR1 is MDHEN and CDR2 is SYDVKM. Trimming removed 8 bases at V and 1 base at J, with 7 bases between. This CDR3 is built from 12 residues. In DNA, the CDR3 is TGTGCCAGCTTTCGGCGCACAGATACGCAGTATTTT. Its translation is CASFRRTDTQYF.

On this clonotype itself: Without the conserved terminal phenylalanine or tryptophan, this CDR3 likely stems from a read error. This sequence joins TRBV12-5 and TRBJ2-1, with 11 bases identical to TRBD2. The germline gives CDR1 LGHNT, CDR2 FRNRAP. The CDR3 runs to 14 residues. Unmatched junction bases numbered 4, after V lost 7 bases and J lost 5 bases. CDR3 nucleotides: TGTGCTAGTGCACCGGGACTAGCGGACAATGAGCAGTTCCTC. Residues: CASAPGLADNEQFL.

The chain has TRBV2 and TRBJ2-1; D unclear. V lost 3 bases and J 0 bases, leaving 15 bases between the germline ends. Germline CDR1 and CDR2: SNHLY and FYNNEI. The CDR3 is made up of 17 amino acids. The CDR3, as DNA: TGTGCCAGCAGTGATCCGGCCGGGCCAAGCTCCTACAATGAGCAGTTCTTC. Translation: CASSDPAGPSSYNEQFF.